The 27 T cell receptor beta chains presented below share a single source sample, sequenced in a study of early T cells in non-severe SARS-CoV-2 infection (dated by TCRdb to the early 2020s). Libraries were constructed by 5' RACE. Instrument on record: NextSeq 500. The public reads were run again by TCRdb, first through fastp at Q25 and then through MiXCR, and only productive beta chains were kept. Rows with a matching CDR3 protein are joined into one entry that keeps the most common DNA and genes. The sample table lists about 110,000 distinct CDR3 sequences, roughly 10% of them with a count of one. The ten largest clones represent roughly 8% of the sample. The sample comprised whole blood. These receptors came from an adult who was a healthcare worker with PCR-confirmed SARS-CoV-2 infection or an uninfected control (not recorded which).

The CDR3 DNA sequence: TGTGCCAGCAGTTTGGTGCGGCTAGCGGGCTACAATGAGCAGTTCTTC. It encodes CASSLVRLAGYNEQFF. This sequence joins TRBV12-3 or TRBV12-4 and TRBJ2-1, with 8 bases aligning to TRBD2. Losses at the gene ends were 3 bases for V and 3 bases for J; bases not matched to a gene: 7. The CDR3 covers 16 residues.

This clonotype turned up a few times. J is TRBJ2-1 and V is TRBV20-1; 14 positions agree with TRBD2. The CDR3 loop spans 14 amino acids. Germline loops: CDR1 DFQATT, CDR2 SNEGSKA (reference sequence). The V and J ends lost 6 bases and 7 bases, in that order; junction bases with no gene match: 5. The CDR3 sequence: CSARGLAGVNEQFF. In DNA, the CDR3 is TGCAGTGCCAGGGGACTAGCGGGAGTAAATGAGCAGTTCTTC.

There are a few counts of this clonotype. The chain combines TRBV2 with TRBJ1-2, with D maybe TRBD1 (5 bases). V lost 8 bases and J lost 0, with 10 bases in between. Germline V gene data show CDR1 as SNHLY and CDR2 as FYNNEI. The CDR3 runs to 13 residues. CDR3 nucleotide sequence: TGTGCCAGCGGGGGGAACCCTAACTATGGCTACACCTTC. This codes for CASGGNPNYGYTF.

This sequence joins TRBV7-2 and TRBJ1-1; possibly TRBD1 for D (5 bases). Per the germline V gene, CDR1 is SGHTA and CDR2 is FQGNSA. There are 13 residues in the CDR3. V was cut by 4 bases and J by 6 bases, with 12 bases left in between. The chain's CDR3 is CASSSDRRAEAFF. In DNA, the CDR3 is TGTGCCAGCAGCTCAGACAGACGTGCTGAAGCTTTCTTT.

This clonotype has only a few counts. The chain has TRBV11-2 and TRBJ2-7; D is ambiguous. CDR1 and CDR2 (germline): SGHAT, FQNNGV. The V gene lost 3 bases and the J gene lost 7 bases, with 10 bases spanning the gap. The CDR3 loop spans 12 amino acids. The CDR3 region has the DNA TGTGCCAGCAGCTTGACTGTCACTGAGCAGTACTTC. Amino acid sequence: CASSLTVTEQYF. Using reference TRBV11-2 and TRBJ2-7 for the parts outside the CDR3, the full variable domain is EAGVAQSPRYKIIEKRQSVAFWCNPISGHATLYWYQQILGQGPKLLIQFQNNGVVDDSQLPKDRFSAERLKGVDSTLKIQPAKLEDSAVYLCASSLTVTEQYFGPGTRLTVT.

This clonotype has only a few counts. The chain uses TRBV4-3 and TRBJ2-3, with 8 bases aligning to TRBD1. This CDR3 has 16 residues. Germline-derived CDR1 and CDR2 are LGHNA and YSLEER. Trimming at V came to 4 bases and at J to 5 bases, leaving 11 bases not matched to a gene. CDR3 region: CASSPRSPDRVDTQYF. The DNA for the CDR3 is TGCGCCAGCAGCCCCCGATCCCCGGACAGGGTAGATACGCAGTATTTT.

The rearrangement links TRBV27 to TRBJ2-7; 8 nucleotides align to TRBD2. V trimming: 0 bases; J trimming: 4 bases; junction bases outside the gene matches: 11. The CDR3 totals 17 residues. CDR1 and CDR2 from the germline V gene are MNHEY and SMNVEV (reference sequence). CDR3 nucleotide sequence: TGTGCCAGCAGTTTATCATCAGGGCGGGAGGAAAAATACGAGCAGTACTTC. Protein sequence: CASSLSSGREEKYEQYF.

In its sample, this clonotype was seen a few times. The chain has TRBV20-1 and TRBJ2-2; 7 nucleotides match TRBD2. With 1 base clipped from V and 3 bases from J, the junction kept 8 bases outside the gene matches. This CDR3 comprises 16 residues. From germline, CDR1 is DFQATT and CDR2 SNEGSKA (reference sequence). The chain's CDR3 is CSARAPGTKYTGELFF. In DNA, the CDR3 is TGCAGTGCTAGAGCCCCAGGGACTAAATACACCGGGGAGCTGTTTTTT.

The V and J genes are TRBV15 and TRBJ1-5; D is ambiguous. V dropped 2 bases and J dropped 4 bases, with 12 bases sitting between them. This CDR3 is 15 amino acids long. CDR1 is LNHNV and CDR2 is YYDKDF in the germline V gene (reference sequence). The CDR3 spells CATSRLDRENQPQHF. The DNA of the CDR3 is TGTGCCACCAGCAGACTAGACCGGGAAAATCAGCCCCAGCATTTT.

A remark on this clonotype: As the CDR3 is not closed by the conserved phenylalanine or tryptophan, this likely results from a read error. J is TRBJ1-1 and V is TRBV6-4; 7 nucleotides match TRBD1. CDR3 length: 14 residues. Germline V gene sequence: CDR1 MRHNA, CDR2 SNTAGT. J was trimmed by 6 bases and V by 2 bases; bases with no gene match: 6. CDR3 amino acids: CASSDRQGGAEAFL. The CDR3 coding sequence is TGTGCCAGCAGTGACCGACAGGGAGGGGCTGAAGCTTTCCTT.

The table lists this clonotype with many counts. J is TRBJ2-5 and V is TRBV12-3 or TRBV12-4; D gene uncertain. The ends were cut back, 5 bases at V and 5 bases at J, with 6 bases in the middle. The length of the CDR3 is 11 residues. The CDR3 DNA is TGTGCCAGCAGTAGTACGGAGACCCAGTACTTC. This sequence encodes CASSSTETQYF.

The rearrangement joins TRBV12-3 or TRBV12-4 to TRBJ1-2, with 9 positions matching TRBD1. J lost 9 bases, V lost 2 bases, and 7 bases had no gene match. This CDR3 is built from 14 residues. The CDR3 spells CASSLSGTGPSYTF. CDR3 coding DNA: TGTGCCAGCAGTTTATCAGGGACAGGGCCGAGCTACACCTTC.

The gene calls are TRBV6-1 and TRBJ1-3; D not resolved. The CDR3 has 15 amino acids. V was cut by 5 bases and J by 6 bases, with 17 bases left in between. The germline V gene has CDR1 MNHNS and CDR2 SASEGT. Here the CDR3 DNA reads TGTGCCAGCAGTCTACCCGCTACGAGCGAAAACACCATATATTTT. As protein: CASSLPATSENTIYF.

The chain uses TRBV28 and TRBJ2-3, with 11 bases aligning to TRBD2. The CDR3 has 15 residues. The V segment lost 7 bases and the J segment 2 bases; nucleotides outside the gene matches: 5. From germline, CDR1 is MDHEN and CDR2 SYDVKM. The CDR3, as DNA: TGTGCCAGCAAATCGACTAGCGGGGTCACAGATACGCAGTATTTT. It codes for CASKSTSGVTDTQYF.

This clonotype was counted a few times. V gene TRBV20-1 combines with J gene TRBJ2-1; 15 positions agree with TRBD2. The CDR3 is 13 amino acids. Germline CDR1 and CDR2: DFQATT and SNEGSKA (reference sequence). The ends lost 5 bases at V and 10 bases at J; junction bases unmatched: 3. CDR3 sequence (DNA): TGCAGTGCTGGGGGACTAGCGGGAGGAGAGCAGTTCTTC. Translation: CSAGGLAGGEQFF.

This chain links TRBV7-2 with TRBJ2-1; unclear D gene. Trimming stripped 5 bases from V and 9 bases from J, with 11 bases between. CDR3 size: 12 residues. The germline V gene encodes CDR1 SGHTA and CDR2 FQGNSA. The CDR3 spells CASSRYESEQFF. Written as DNA, the CDR3 is TGTGCCAGCAGCCGCTATGAAAGTGAGCAGTTCTTC.

This clonotype was detected many times. The chain employs TRBV7-2 and TRBJ1-2; tentatively, D is TRBD1 (5 bases). V was shortened by 6 bases and J by 5 bases, with 10 bases between the two germline ends. CDR1 and CDR2 from the germline V gene are SGHTA and FQGNSA. The CDR3 runs to 12 residues. The DNA for the CDR3 is TGTGCCAGCAGTCACCAGGGATATGGCTACACCTTC. Translation gives CASSHQGYGYTF.

This clonotype was counted at least ten times. The genes are TRBV20-1 and TRBJ1-5, with no clear D. The germline V gene encodes CDR1 DFQATT and CDR2 SNEGSKA (reference sequence). The CDR3 consists of 13 residues. With 3 bases removed from V and 5 bases from J, the gap between germline ends came to 11 bases. CDR3 loop: CSASGQIDQPQHF. CDR3 DNA sequence: TGCAGTGCTAGCGGCCAGATAGATCAGCCCCAGCATTTT.

This clonotype was seen only a few times. This chain joins TRBV6-6 and TRBJ1-4; D remains unclear. The CDR3 is made up of 17 amino acids. V lost 4 bases to trimming and J lost 7 bases, with 22 bases between them. Germline V gives CDR1 MNHNY, CDR2 SVGAGI (reference sequence). CDR3 sequence: CASSSVAGGTVGEKLFF. As DNA, the CDR3 is TGTGCCAGCAGTTCCGTGGCTGGAGGTACGGTCGGTGAAAAACTGTTTTTT.

Many counts were recorded for this clonotype. CDR3 bases: TGTGCAAGTCGCTTCGGGGGCGGTGAGCAGTTCTTC. Amino acids: CASRFGGGEQFF. The chain joins TRBV12-2 to TRBJ2-1; TRBD1, the D gene given by the table, was not confirmed from the DNA. TRBV12-2 is flagged as a pseudogene. The CDR3 has 12 residues.

This clonotype was seen many times. The rearrangement joins TRBV30 to TRBJ2-3; the D gene is possibly TRBD1 (6 bases). This CDR3 has 15 residues. V lost 0 bases and J lost 0, with 10 bases in between. The germline V gene encodes CDR1 GTSNPN and CDR2 SVGIG (reference sequence). The CDR3 nucleotides are TGTGCCTGGAGTGTGGGGGCGGCTAGCACAGATACGCAGTATTTT. It translates to CAWSVGAASTDTQYF. Full variable domain (rest looked up from reference TRBV30 and TRBJ2-3): SQTIHQWPATLVQPVGSPLSLECTVEGTSNPNLYWYRQAAGRGLQLLFYSVGIGQISSEVPQNLSASRPQDRQFILSSKKLLLSDSGFYLCAWSVGAASTDTQYFGPGTRLTVL.

The sample holds many counts of this clonotype. The rearrangement links TRBV6-1 to TRBJ1-6; the D is unclear. Germline CDR1 is MNHNS and CDR2 is SASEGT. Trimming removed 2 bases at V and 7 bases at J, with 9 bases between. This CDR3 is built from 14 residues. Written as DNA, the CDR3 is TGTGCCAGCAGTGAATCTCGGGGAAATTCACCCCTCCACTTT. Protein: CASSESRGNSPLHF.

This clonotype has at least ten counts. The chain combines TRBV6-2 or TRBV6-3 with TRBJ1-1; no firm D call. Germline V gene sequence: CDR1 MNHEY, CDR2 SVGEGT. The CDR3 is made up of 13 amino acids. Trimming took off 3 bases at V and 7 bases at J, with 12 bases between the two ends. CDR3 loop: CASSYTATYEAFF. The CDR3 DNA is TGTGCCAGCAGTTATACCGCTACCTATGAAGCTTTCTTT.

Remarks on this clonotype: An end of the junction differs from the germline gene, which may be a read error. The V gene is TRBV7-9, the J gene TRBJ1-1; 11 bases match TRBD1. CDR1 is SEHNR, CDR2 FQNEAQ, per germline (reference sequence). This CDR3 is built from 17 residues. The CDR3, as DNA: TGTGCCAGCAACTCTGGACAGGGGGCCGGTTATAACACTGAAGCTCTCTTT. This codes for CASNSGQGAGYNTEALF.

The chain employs TRBV4-1 and TRBJ2-7; no firm D call. The germline V gene encodes CDR1 MGHRA and CDR2 YSYEKL. This CDR3 has 14 amino acids. V was clipped by 0 bases and J by 5 bases, with 11 bases between them. The CDR3 DNA sequence: TGCGCCAGCAGCCAAGATAAATCTCGAAACGAGCAGTACTTC. As protein: CASSQDKSRNEQYF.

This chain connects TRBV7-9 to TRBJ1-4; D is unresolved. Germline V lookup: CDR1 SEHNR, CDR2 FQNEAQ (reference sequence). The CDR3 covers 16 residues. Between the trimmed V and J ends, which lost 4 bases and 0 bases, there was a span of 12 bases. The CDR3 protein is CASSSPSRATNEKLFF. CDR3 in DNA: TGTGCCAGCAGCTCGCCCAGCAGAGCAACTAATGAAAAACTGTTTTTT.

This clonotype was counted a few times. V gene TRBV7-6 combines with J gene TRBJ2-2, with D possibly matching TRBD1 (6 bases). CDR1 is SGHVS and CDR2 is FNYEAQ in the germline V gene. The CDR3 runs 17 residues. The ends were cut back, 2 bases at V and 3 bases at J, with 16 bases in the middle. The CDR3 sequence is CASSLHIDRFYTGELFF. The CDR3 DNA is TGTGCCAGCAGCTTACATATCGACAGGTTCTACACCGGGGAGCTGTTTTTT.